These 12 T cell receptor beta chains originate from one sample sequenced in a study of monozygotic twins with inflammatory bowel disease (dated by TCRdb to 2018 to 2020). Libraries were made using 5' RACE. The sample was run on an Illumina HiSeq 2500. Based on TCRdb reprocessing of the reads, there is one entry per CDR3 protein sequence, and DNA is missing. The table for this sample shows tens of thousands of distinct CDR3 sequences. In total, the top ten clones hold around 7% of the sample. What was sequenced was blood. The receptors here all came from a human donor with ulcerative colitis or Crohn's disease, or a healthy co-twin of an affected twin (not recorded which).

V is TRBV6-2 or TRBV6-3 and J is TRBJ1-6. The germline V gene has CDR1 MNHEY and CDR2 SVGEGT. This CDR3 has 12 residues. The CDR3 loop is CASSYQREALHF.

J is TRBJ2-1 and V is TRBV6-5; TCRdb indicates TRBD2, and absent DNA this call remains unverified. In germline, CDR1 is MNHEY, CDR2 SVGAGI. The CDR3 covers 16 residues. Here the CDR3 reads CASSYSTALTRNEQFF.

V usage is TRBV6-6 and J usage is TRBJ1-1; absent DNA, TCRdb's TRBD1 call cannot be checked. The germline CDR1 and CDR2 sequences are MNHNY and SVGAGI (reference sequence). The CDR3 covers 13 residues. CDR3 in amino acids: CASGAGANTEAFF.

J is TRBJ2-7 and V is TRBV10-3; the D call from TCRdb, TRBD2, cannot be confirmed without DNA. CDR1 is ENHRY, CDR2 SYGVKD, per germline. CDR3 size: 17 residues. Here the CDR3 reads CAISESGLRDGHYEQYF.

This chain uses TRBV9 with TRBJ2-3; checking the TCRdb D call of TRBD1 is not possible without DNA. The length of the CDR3 is 15 residues. Germline CDR1 and CDR2: SGDLS and YYNGEE. The CDR3 protein is CASTPGTGFTDTQYF. Complete variable domain (other parts from reference TRBV9 and TRBJ2-3): DSGVTQTPKHLITATGQRVTLRCSPRSGDLSVYWYQQSLDQGLQFLIQYYNGEERAKGNILERFSAQQFPDLHSELNLSSLELGDSALYFCASTPGTGFTDTQYFGPGTRLTVL.

The chain combines TRBV3-1 with TRBJ2-2; TCRdb names TRBD2, which stays unverified in the absence of DNA. The V gene's germline CDR1 is LGHDT and CDR2 YNNKEL (reference sequence). This CDR3 has 15 amino acids. The CDR3 sequence is CASSQDPQDGGILFF.

The V gene is TRBV5-5, the J gene TRBJ2-4. CDR3 length equals 12 residues. Germline CDR1 is SGHKS and CDR2 is YYEKEE (reference sequence). This CDR3 reads CASSSGLNIQYF.

The chain is built from TRBV5-1 and TRBJ2-2; TCRdb proposes TRBD2, but this gene call is untestable without DNA. Germline V gene lookup returns CDR1 SGHRS and CDR2 YFSETQ. The CDR3 extends over 18 amino acids. CDR3 residues: CASSLLRQGGANTGELFF.

The CDR3 reads CASSFGSATSTDTQYF. The rearrangement uses TRBV12-3 or TRBV12-4 and TRBJ2-3. The CDR3 length is 16 residues.

This chain connects TRBV11-3 to TRBJ2-3; absent DNA, TCRdb's TRBD1 call cannot be checked. The CDR3 extends over 13 amino acids. CDR1 is SGHNT and CDR2 is YENEEA in the germline V gene. The CDR3 sequence is CASSVQGADTQYF. Using reference TRBV11-3 and TRBJ2-3 for the parts outside the CDR3, the full variable domain is EAGVVQSPRYKIIEKKQPVAFWCNPISGHNTLYWYLQNLGQGPELLIRYENEEAVDDSQLPKDRFSAERLKGVDSTLKIQPAELGDSAVYLCASSVQGADTQYFGPGTRLTVL.

V gene TRBV27 combines with J gene TRBJ2-2; the TCRdb call, TRBD1, lacks DNA for checking. CDR3 length equals 14 residues. Germline V gene sequence: CDR1 MNHEY, CDR2 SMNVEV (reference sequence). CDR3 residues: CATHRGRGAGELFF.

This chain links TRBV20-1 with TRBJ1-3; absent DNA, TCRdb's TRBD1 call cannot be checked. CDR1 is DFQATT and CDR2 is SNEGSKA in the germline V gene (reference sequence). CDR3 length equals 12 residues. The chain's CDR3 is CSARTGDYTIYF.